These T cell receptor beta chains were read from a single sample in a study of blood T cells in healthy people across ages. TCRdb independently ran MiXCR on the 5' RACE reads; one entry per CDR3 protein. Of around 800,000 distinct CDR3 sequences in the sample, around a quarter are singletons; the top ten hold 3%. This sample was shared with a second study, whose subject was T cells of mothers and their children.

The specimen sequenced was blood. All receptors come from a boy younger than 18 in good health. CDR3s leave out the opening cysteine and the closing phenylalanine or tryptophan. Each record gives: V gene, J gene, CDR3 protein.

TRBV9,TRBJ2-5,ANSFQGGGETQY
TRBV5-1,TRBJ2-2,ASSLVERGSNTGELF
TRBV29-1,TRBJ1-1,SVETGSLAF
TRBV14,TRBJ1-4,ASSQNPSGGRSNEKLF
TRBV9,TRBJ2-1,ASSTFDSRTEQF
TRBV11-3,TRBJ2-3,ASSLVGATDTQY
TRBV9,-,ASSVGGDRGSEQY
TRBV29-1,TRBJ1-2,SVLDRPYYGYT
TRBV7-9,-,ASSSRNQDEQF
TRBV7-9,-,ASRQGQDYEQY
TRBV13,TRBJ2-7,ASSDTGARHEQY
TRBV30,TRBJ2-3,AWRSSLPQDTQY
TRBV6-2/TRBV6-3,TRBJ2-3,ASSHQGYDTQY
TRBV12-3/TRBV12-4,TRBJ2-7,ASRPRAGESFYEQY
TRBV29-1,TRBJ2-5,SVEGDRLKSETQC
TRBV6-6,-,ASSPGTSGEFEQF
TRBV12-3/TRBV12-4,TRBJ2-2,ASRASGGAGTGELF
TRBV6-5,-,ASSKLRTGGYEQY
TRBV20-1,TRBJ1-2,SARSTAYGYT
TRBV6-5,TRBJ1-2,ASSVSGDVGYT
TRBV4-2,TRBJ2-5,ASSPSPRTSSGRETQY
TRBV5-1,TRBJ2-1,ASSLGDTYNEQF